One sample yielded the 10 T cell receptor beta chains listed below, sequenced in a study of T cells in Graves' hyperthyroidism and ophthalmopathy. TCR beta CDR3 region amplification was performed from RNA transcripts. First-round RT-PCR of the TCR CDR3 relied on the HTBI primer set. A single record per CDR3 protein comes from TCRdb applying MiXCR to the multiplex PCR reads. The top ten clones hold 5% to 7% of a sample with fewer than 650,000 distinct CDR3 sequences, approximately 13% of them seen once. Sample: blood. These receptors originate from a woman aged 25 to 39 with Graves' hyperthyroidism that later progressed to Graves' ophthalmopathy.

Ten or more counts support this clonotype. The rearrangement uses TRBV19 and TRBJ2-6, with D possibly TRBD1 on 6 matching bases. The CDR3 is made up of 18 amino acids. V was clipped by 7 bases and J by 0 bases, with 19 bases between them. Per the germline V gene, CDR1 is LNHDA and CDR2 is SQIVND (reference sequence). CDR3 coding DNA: TGTGCCAGTAAACGACTGACAGGATCCAACTCTGGGGCCAACGTCCTGACTTTC. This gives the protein CASKRLTGSNSGANVLTF.

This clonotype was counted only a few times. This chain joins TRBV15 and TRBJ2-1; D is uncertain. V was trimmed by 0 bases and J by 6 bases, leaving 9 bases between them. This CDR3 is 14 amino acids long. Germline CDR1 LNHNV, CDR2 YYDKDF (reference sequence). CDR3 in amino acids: CATSRENGFNEQFF. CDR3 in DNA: TGTGCCACCAGCAGAGAGAACGGATTCAATGAGCAGTTCTTC.

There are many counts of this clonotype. CDR3 in amino acids: CSVGLKTGNEQFF. In DNA, the CDR3 is TGCAGCGTTGGACTTAAGACAGGGAATGAGCAGTTCTTC. The rearrangement uses TRBV29-1 and TRBJ2-1; 7 nucleotides line up with TRBD1. Germline V gene sequence: CDR1 SQVTM, CDR2 ANQGSEA. The J segment lost 7 bases and the V segment lost 4 bases, leaving 7 bases of the junction unmatched. The CDR3 is made up of 13 amino acids.

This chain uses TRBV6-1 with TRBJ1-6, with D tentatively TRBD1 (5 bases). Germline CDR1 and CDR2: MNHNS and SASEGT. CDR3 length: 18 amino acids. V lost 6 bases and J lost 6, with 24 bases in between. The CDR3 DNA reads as TGTGCCAGCAGAACGCTCGTCGGGCCCTTGGGGGGTAATTCACCCCTCCACTTT. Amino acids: CASRTLVGPLGGNSPLHF.

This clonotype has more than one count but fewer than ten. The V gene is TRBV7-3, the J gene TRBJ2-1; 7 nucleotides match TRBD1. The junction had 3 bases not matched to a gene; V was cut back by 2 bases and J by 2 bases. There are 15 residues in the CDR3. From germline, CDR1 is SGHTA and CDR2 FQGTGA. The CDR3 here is CASSLGTATYNEQFF. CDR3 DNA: TGTGCCAGCAGCTTAGGGACAGCTACCTACAATGAGCAGTTCTTC.

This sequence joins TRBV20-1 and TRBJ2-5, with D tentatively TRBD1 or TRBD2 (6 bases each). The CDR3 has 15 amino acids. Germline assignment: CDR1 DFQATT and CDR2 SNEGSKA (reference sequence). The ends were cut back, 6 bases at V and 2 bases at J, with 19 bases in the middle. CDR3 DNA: TGCAGTGCCCCCCCCGGGGGCCACGCACAAGAGACCCAGTACTTC. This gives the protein CSAPPGGHAQETQYF.

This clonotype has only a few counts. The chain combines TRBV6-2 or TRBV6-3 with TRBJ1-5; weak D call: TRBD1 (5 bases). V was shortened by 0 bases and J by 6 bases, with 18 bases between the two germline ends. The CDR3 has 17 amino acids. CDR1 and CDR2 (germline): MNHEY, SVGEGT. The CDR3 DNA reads TGTGCCAGCAGTTACTCATTGGCAGGAAGGGGTGGTCAGCCCCAGCATTTT. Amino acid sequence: CASSYSLAGRGGQPQHF.

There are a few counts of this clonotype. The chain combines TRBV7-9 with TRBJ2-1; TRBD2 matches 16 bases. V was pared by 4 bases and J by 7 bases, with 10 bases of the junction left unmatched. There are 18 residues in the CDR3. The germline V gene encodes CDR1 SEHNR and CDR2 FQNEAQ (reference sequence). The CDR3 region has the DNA TGTGCCAGCAGCTCATCGGGACTAGCGGGAGGGCCATCAAATGAGCAGTTCTTC. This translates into CASSSSGLAGGPSNEQFF. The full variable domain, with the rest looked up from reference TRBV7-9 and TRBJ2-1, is DTGVSQNPRHKITKRGQNVTFRCDPISEHNRLYWYRQTLGQGPEFLTYFQNEAQLEKSRLLSDRFSAERPKGSFSTLEIQRTEQGDSAMYLCASSSSGLAGGPSNEQFFGPGTRLTVL.

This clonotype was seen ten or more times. The CDR3 DNA sequence: TGTGCCACCTGCGTTCCGGGACCGCAAGAGACCCAGTACTTC. The encoded protein is CATCVPGPQETQYF. The V and J genes are TRBV19 and TRBJ2-5, with D perhaps given as TRBD1 or TRBD2 (5 bases each). Trimming left V 10 bases short and J 2 bases short, with 17 bases between. Germline V gives CDR1 LNHDA, CDR2 SQIVND (reference sequence). This CDR3 is built from 14 residues.

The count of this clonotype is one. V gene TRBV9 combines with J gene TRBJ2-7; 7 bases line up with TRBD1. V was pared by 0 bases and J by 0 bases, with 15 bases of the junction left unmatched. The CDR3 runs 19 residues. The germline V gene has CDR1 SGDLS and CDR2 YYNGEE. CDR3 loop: CASSVGGGSSLGSSYEQYF. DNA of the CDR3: TGTGCCAGCAGCGTAGGAGGGGGCTCGTCCCTAGGGAGCTCCTACGAGCAGTACTTC.